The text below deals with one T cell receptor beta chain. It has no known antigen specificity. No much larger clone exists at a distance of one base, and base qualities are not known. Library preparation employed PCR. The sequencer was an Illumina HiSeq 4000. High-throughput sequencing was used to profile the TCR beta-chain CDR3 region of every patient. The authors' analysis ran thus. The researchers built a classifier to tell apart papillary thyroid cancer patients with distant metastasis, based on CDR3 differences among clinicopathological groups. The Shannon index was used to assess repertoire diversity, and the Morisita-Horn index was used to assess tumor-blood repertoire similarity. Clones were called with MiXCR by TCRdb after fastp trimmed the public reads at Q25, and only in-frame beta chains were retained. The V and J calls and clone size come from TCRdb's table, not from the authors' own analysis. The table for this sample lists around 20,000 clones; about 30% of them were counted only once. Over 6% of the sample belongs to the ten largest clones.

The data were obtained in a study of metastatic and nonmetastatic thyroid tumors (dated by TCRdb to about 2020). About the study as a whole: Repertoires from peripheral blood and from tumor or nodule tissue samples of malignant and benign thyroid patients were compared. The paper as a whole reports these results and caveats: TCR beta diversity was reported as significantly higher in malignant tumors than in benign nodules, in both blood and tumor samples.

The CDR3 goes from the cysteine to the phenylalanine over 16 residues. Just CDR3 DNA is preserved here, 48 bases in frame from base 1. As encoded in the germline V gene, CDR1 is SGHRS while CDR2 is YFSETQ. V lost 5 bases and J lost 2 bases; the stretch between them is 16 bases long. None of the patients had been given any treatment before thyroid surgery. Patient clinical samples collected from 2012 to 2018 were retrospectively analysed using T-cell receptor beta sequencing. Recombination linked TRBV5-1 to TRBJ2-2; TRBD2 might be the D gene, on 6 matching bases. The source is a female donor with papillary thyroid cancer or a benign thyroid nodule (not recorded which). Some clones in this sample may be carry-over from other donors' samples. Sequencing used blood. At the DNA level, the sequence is TGCGCCAGCAGTTCTACTAGCTGGCCCAACACCGGGGAGCTGTTTTTT. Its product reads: CASSSTSWPNTGELFF.